A selection of T cell receptor beta chains follows, all from one sample in a study of blood T cell repertoires in COVID-19. This table comes from immunoSEQ multiplex PCR, and its TCRdb copy is limited to in-frame clones, with some not included. Here the sample spans tens of thousands of clones, more than 75% being singletons. Sequencing was done on a sample of peripheral blood. The receptors come from a man in his forties with acute or convalescent COVID-19. The CDR3 runs from the conserved cysteine through the conserved F or W. D genes are given only for firm matches. Part of the rows lack a size; the others show once, few, many or a class for expanded clones.

v_call: TRBV20-1
d_call: TRBD2
clone_size: NA
j_call: TRBJ2-1
cdr3_nt: TGCAGTGCTAGTGGGACTAGCAGCTACAATGAGCAGTTCTTC
cdr3_aa: CSASGTSSYNEQFF

v_call: TRBV6-6
d_call: NA
clone_size: NA
j_call: TRBJ1-3
cdr3_nt: TGTGCCAGCAGTTACTCGATCCGAGTATCTGGAAACACCATATATTTT
cdr3_aa: CASSYSIRVSGNTIYF

v_call: TRBV4-1
d_call: TRBD2
clone_size: NA
j_call: TRBJ2-1
cdr3_nt: TGCGCCAGCAGCCAAGAGGGACTAGCGGGGCTGGCTGAGCAGTTCTTC
cdr3_aa: CASSQEGLAGLAEQFF

v_call: TRBV2
d_call: NA
clone_size: NA
j_call: TRBJ1-2
cdr3_nt: TGTGCCAGCACCCTACCCTCGGGGGGGGCGCTTGTTTACACCTTC
cdr3_aa: CASTLPSGGALVYTF

v_call: TRBV18
d_call: TRBD1
clone_size: few
j_call: TRBJ1-1
cdr3_nt: TGTGCCAGCTCGACGGGACAGGGGGTAATCCCCTTGAAGGCTTTCTTT
cdr3_aa: CASSTGQGVIPLKAFF

v_call: TRBV7-9
d_call: TRBD2
clone_size: NA
j_call: TRBJ2-3
cdr3_nt: TGTGCCAGCAGCTTAGCCGGGACTAGTAGTGATACGCAGTATTTT
cdr3_aa: CASSLAGTSSDTQYF

v_call: TRBV12-2
d_call: NA
clone_size: NA
j_call: TRBJ1-1
cdr3_nt: TGTGCAAGTCGCCCTCATTCTCAGGGGAAAGCTTTCTTT
cdr3_aa: CASRPHSQGKAFF

v_call: TRBV6-2/TRBV6-3
d_call: NA
clone_size: NA
j_call: TRBJ1-6
cdr3_nt: TGTGCCAGCAGCCCACAGGGAATTCCCCTCCACTTT
cdr3_aa: CASSPQGIPLHF

v_call: TRBV14
d_call: NA
clone_size: NA
j_call: TRBJ1-1
cdr3_nt: TGTGCCAGCAGCCGGACTGGATGGGAGAACACTGAAGCTTTCTTT
cdr3_aa: CASSRTGWENTEAFF

v_call: TRBV5-5
d_call: NA
clone_size: NA
j_call: TRBJ1-4
cdr3_nt: TGTGCCAGCAGCCATGAAGCGGGCCTAGATGGGGAAAAACTGTTTTTT
cdr3_aa: CASSHEAGLDGEKLFF

v_call: TRBV6-2/TRBV6-3
d_call: NA
clone_size: few
j_call: TRBJ2-7
cdr3_nt: TGTGCCAGCAGCCTCCTTTCCTACGAGCAGTACTTC
cdr3_aa: CASSLLSYEQYF

v_call: TRBV9
d_call: NA
clone_size: NA
j_call: TRBJ2-1
cdr3_nt: TGTGCCAGCAGCACCCTAGACCTTCCCTACAATGAGCAGTTCTTC
cdr3_aa: CASSTLDLPYNEQFF

v_call: TRBV7-3
d_call: TRBD1
clone_size: NA
j_call: TRBJ2-7
cdr3_nt: TGTGCCGGCGACAGGGACGTCCCGCTCCACGAGCAGTACTTC
cdr3_aa: CAGDRDVPLHEQYF

v_call: TRBV29-1
d_call: NA
clone_size: NA
j_call: TRBJ1-3
cdr3_nt: TGCAGCGCCGCGAGGGACTTCTCTGGAAACACCATATATTTT
cdr3_aa: CSAARDFSGNTIYF

v_call: TRBV2
d_call: TRBD2
clone_size: NA
j_call: TRBJ2-1
cdr3_nt: TGTGCCAGCAGCCCGGGGGGGCCTTACAATGAGCAGTTCTTC
cdr3_aa: CASSPGGPYNEQFF

v_call: TRBV19
d_call: NA
clone_size: once
j_call: TRBJ2-5
cdr3_nt: TGTGCCAGTAGTATCGTGCAGGGGCAAGAGACCCAGTACTTC
cdr3_aa: CASSIVQGQETQYF

v_call: TRBV27
d_call: NA
clone_size: NA
j_call: TRBJ2-3
cdr3_nt: TGTGCCAGCAGTTTTAAAGGAGAGAGAGATACGCAGTATTTT
cdr3_aa: CASSFKGERDTQYF

v_call: TRBV18
d_call: TRBD2
clone_size: NA
j_call: TRBJ2-1
cdr3_nt: TGTGCCAGCTCACCACGGCGGGAGGGCCCCAATGAGCAGTTCTTC
cdr3_aa: CASSPRREGPNEQFF

v_call: TRBV11-2
d_call: TRBD1
clone_size: NA
j_call: TRBJ2-7
cdr3_nt: TGTGCCAGCAGCCAAGACAGGGAACTTTTTATCTCCTACGAGCAGTACTTC
cdr3_aa: CASSQDRELFISYEQYF

v_call: TRBV2
d_call: NA
clone_size: NA
j_call: TRBJ2-1
cdr3_nt: TGTGCCAATCAGGGGAGGGTGAATAATGAGCAGTTCTTC
cdr3_aa: CANQGRVNNEQFF

v_call: TRBV13
d_call: TRBD1
clone_size: NA
j_call: TRBJ1-1
cdr3_nt: TGTGCCAGCAGCGTAAGAGCCTGGACAGGGGGCGATACTGAAGCTTTCTTT
cdr3_aa: CASSVRAWTGGDTEAFF

v_call: TRBV18
d_call: TRBD1
clone_size: NA
j_call: TRBJ2-1
cdr3_nt: TGTGCCAGCTCACAAGACAGGGGCGACAATGAGCAGTTCTTC
cdr3_aa: CASSQDRGDNEQFF

v_call: TRBV30
d_call: NA
clone_size: NA
j_call: TRBJ1-1
cdr3_nt: TGTGCCTGGAACTCCAGGGTCTTGAACACTGAAGCTTTCTTT
cdr3_aa: CAWNSRVLNTEAFF

v_call: TRBV5-1
d_call: TRBD2
clone_size: NA
j_call: TRBJ2-1
cdr3_nt: TGCGCCAGCAGCTTGAACCGACTAGCGGGGGAGCAGTTCTTC
cdr3_aa: CASSLNRLAGEQFF

v_call: TRBV4-3
d_call: TRBD2
clone_size: NA
j_call: TRBJ2-2
cdr3_nt: TGCGCCAGCAGCCAAGAAGCGGGGCCGAACACCGGGGAGCTGTTTTTT
cdr3_aa: CASSQEAGPNTGELFF

v_call: TRBV10-3
d_call: NA
clone_size: NA
j_call: TRBJ2-2
cdr3_nt: TGTGCCATCAGTGATCAGGGAAAATCCGGGGAGCTGTTTTTT
cdr3_aa: CAISDQGKSGELFF

v_call: TRBV27
d_call: NA
clone_size: NA
j_call: TRBJ2-3
cdr3_nt: TGTGCCAGCAGTTTAGCTAGACCCACAGATACGCAGTATTTT
cdr3_aa: CASSLARPTDTQYF

v_call: TRBV7-9
d_call: TRBD2
clone_size: NA
j_call: TRBJ2-3
cdr3_nt: TGTGCCAGCAGCCCTATTAGCGGGGGGTACACAGATACGCAGTATTTT
cdr3_aa: CASSPISGGYTDTQYF

v_call: TRBV6-5
d_call: NA
clone_size: NA
j_call: TRBJ1-6
cdr3_nt: TGTGCCAGCAGTTGGACAGAGAATTCACCCCTCCACTTT
cdr3_aa: CASSWTENSPLHF

v_call: TRBV15
d_call: NA
clone_size: NA
j_call: TRBJ1-3
cdr3_nt: TGTGCCACCAGCAAGAGCTCTGGAAACACCATATATTTT
cdr3_aa: CATSKSSGNTIYF

v_call: TRBV7-3
d_call: TRBD2
clone_size: NA
j_call: TRBJ2-3
cdr3_nt: TGTGCCAGCAGCTTTTCAAGCGGGGGGACAGATACGCAGTATTTT
cdr3_aa: CASSFSSGGTDTQYF

v_call: TRBV7-9
d_call: TRBD1
clone_size: NA
j_call: TRBJ1-6
cdr3_nt: TGTGCCAGCAGCTTAGCGGACAGGGGAGGATCACCCCTCCACTTT
cdr3_aa: CASSLADRGGSPLHF